The entry below gives a single T cell receptor beta chain sequence along with its context. Sequencing used immunoSEQ multiplex PCR; TCRdb keeps in-frame clones, though not all of them. The table includes 200,000 to 250,000 clones, about 90% detected once. This record belongs to a study of blood T cell repertoires in COVID-19. The overall study: COVID-19 samples collected from the United States, Italy and Spain covered acute and convalescent phases.

Participant-given clinical history determined each cohort assignment. This CDR3 spans 17 amino acids. Trimming removed 2 bases from V and 1 base from J; junction bases left unmatched: 5. The germline V gene has CDR1 SGHTA and CDR2 FQGTGA. The TCR was taken from a woman aged 45-60 years with acute COVID-19. The V gene is TRBV7-3, the J gene TRBJ2-2; 9 nucleotides align to TRBD1. Sequenced sample: PBMCs or T cells enriched from blood (not recorded which). CDR3 sequence reads: CASSLPGQGKNTGELFF. The CDR3 bases are TGTGCCAGCAGCTTACCCGGACAGGGGAAGAACACCGGGGAGCTGTTTTTT.